This T cell receptor (beta chain) was sequenced for a study of T cells of healthy individuals. This clonotype was detected many times. Trimming cost V 6 bases and J 2 bases; bases outside gene matches: 8. CDR1 is SGHTA, CDR2 FQGNSA, per germline. There are 15 residues in the CDR3. One entry per CDR3 protein, called by TCRdb with MiXCR from the 5' RACE reads. The sample contains around 90,000 distinct CDR3 sequences, approximately 5.4% of which appear only once. The rearrangement uses TRBV7-2 and TRBJ2-3; 7 nucleotides match TRBD2. This receptor was obtained from a female donor in good health. CDR3 loop: CASRSGSGATDTQYF. The CDR3 nucleotides read TGTGCCAGCAGGTCGGGGAGCGGGGCCACAGATACGCAGTATTTT.